One TCR beta chain is described in this entry. The target antigen is unknown. Indicated time point: blood 2 weeks post-SBRT. Treatment denoted: 15 Gy SBRT to primary tumor, nephrectomy 4 weeks later. This sample stems from a study of radiation and T cells in renal cell carcinoma. The study, taken as a whole, reports: From baseline, blood top tumor clonotypes peaked at 2 weeks post-radiation.

Here immunoSEQ multiplex PCR was the method, and the copy in TCRdb shows in-frame clones only, minus some. In the table there are some 50,000 clones, about 80% of which are singletons. There are 14 residues in the CDR3. Germline values: CDR1 MGHRA, CDR2 YSYEKL. V lost 4 bases and J 8 bases, leaving 17 bases between the germline ends. The TCR was taken from an older woman with renal cell carcinoma. The specimen comprised blood, sampled from a patient whose treatment included radiotherapy and nephrectomy. The chain combines TRBV4-1 with TRBJ1-2; possibly TRBD1 for D (5 bases). The CDR3 sequence is CASSPWWGMGGYTF. CDR3 nucleotides: TGCGCCAGCAGCCCCTGGTGGGGCATGGGGGGCTACACCTTC.